A selection of T cell receptor beta chains follows, all from one sample in a study of T-cell reconstitution after alpha-beta-depleted transplantation in children. TCRdb re-analysed the PCR reads in MiXCR, keeping a single row per CDR3 protein. This table holds about 870,000 distinct CDR3 sequences, around 15% found once. The source material was PBMCs, mostly from graft donor cells, sampled 360 days after TCRalphabeta/CD19-depleted stem cell transplant. Source of these receptors: a male patient aged 10 to 17 who had a stem cell transplant for acute lymphoblastic leukemia, so the T cells may come from the graft donor. Each CDR3 is given with its conserved first and last residue. D genes are given only for firm matches.

J gene: TRBJ2-5
D gene: NA
V gene: TRBV2
CDR3 protein: CASNEVDSVETQYF

J gene: TRBJ2-7
D gene: NA
V gene: TRBV25-1
CDR3 protein: CASSKGSGGPYEQYF

J gene: TRBJ1-2
D gene: TRBD1
V gene: TRBV6-5
CDR3 protein: CASSYPSTGGGNYGYTF

J gene: TRBJ2-7
D gene: TRBD1
V gene: TRBV5-1
CDR3 protein: CASSLAKGGLTYEQYF

J gene: TRBJ2-1
D gene: NA
V gene: TRBV20-1
CDR3 protein: CSVRPLTSSYNEQFF

J gene: TRBJ2-3
D gene: TRBD1
V gene: TRBV24-1
CDR3 protein: CATSDFLGTASTDTQYF

J gene: TRBJ2-6
D gene: NA
V gene: TRBV30
CDR3 protein: CASLRSGANVLTF

J gene: TRBJ2-6
D gene: TRBD2
V gene: TRBV5-1
CDR3 protein: CASSWGLAGSGANVLTF

J gene: TRBJ2-5
D gene: TRBD2
V gene: TRBV20-1
CDR3 protein: CSAAPWLAGGETQYF

J gene: TRBJ2-3
D gene: TRBD2
V gene: TRBV7-8
CDR3 protein: CASSPLAGATDTQNF

J gene: TRBJ2-7
D gene: TRBD2
V gene: TRBV28
CDR3 protein: CASSYGLVRYEQYF

J gene: TRBJ1-5
D gene: TRBD1
V gene: TRBV20-1
CDR3 protein: CSALVPGQGPPQHF

J gene: TRBJ1-4
D gene: NA
V gene: TRBV10-3
CDR3 protein: CAISSGPQGELFF

J gene: TRBJ2-5
D gene: TRBD1
V gene: TRBV5-1
CDR3 protein: CASSLADRGRETQYF

J gene: TRBJ2-1
D gene: NA
V gene: TRBV20-1
CDR3 protein: CSSYKRLVTDNEQFF

J gene: TRBJ2-1
D gene: TRBD2
V gene: TRBV5-1
CDR3 protein: CASSLPVAGGPRDEQFF

J gene: TRBJ2-1
D gene: TRBD2
V gene: TRBV12-3/TRBV12-4
CDR3 protein: CASSASSGRYGGEQFF

J gene: TRBJ2-7
D gene: NA
V gene: TRBV12-3/TRBV12-4
CDR3 protein: CASSLVRSGVPYEQYF

J gene: TRBJ2-7
D gene: NA
V gene: TRBV29-1
CDR3 protein: CSAFGGAYYEQYF

J gene: TRBJ1-4
D gene: NA
V gene: TRBV18
CDR3 protein: CASSPRGAGGEKLFF

J gene: TRBJ1-3
D gene: NA
V gene: TRBV7-9
CDR3 protein: CASNDEGNTIYF

J gene: TRBJ1-1
D gene: NA
V gene: TRBV11-2
CDR3 protein: CASSLAHRTEAFF

J gene: TRBJ2-1
D gene: TRBD2
V gene: TRBV29-1
CDR3 protein: CSVHLQRLAGEQFF

J gene: TRBJ2-1
D gene: NA
V gene: TRBV2
CDR3 protein: CARELETVAANNEQFF

J gene: TRBJ1-5
D gene: TRBD1
V gene: TRBV20-1
CDR3 protein: CSAPPPGTGGNQPQHF

J gene: TRBJ2-7
D gene: NA
V gene: TRBV20-1
CDR3 protein: CSASRDGAYEQYF

J gene: TRBJ1-2
D gene: NA
V gene: TRBV5-1
CDR3 protein: CASSLTSGGYTF

J gene: TRBJ2-7
D gene: NA
V gene: TRBV29-1
CDR3 protein: CSVESALSYEQYF

J gene: TRBJ2-3
D gene: TRBD2
V gene: TRBV28
CDR3 protein: CASSLLTSGFSTDTQYF